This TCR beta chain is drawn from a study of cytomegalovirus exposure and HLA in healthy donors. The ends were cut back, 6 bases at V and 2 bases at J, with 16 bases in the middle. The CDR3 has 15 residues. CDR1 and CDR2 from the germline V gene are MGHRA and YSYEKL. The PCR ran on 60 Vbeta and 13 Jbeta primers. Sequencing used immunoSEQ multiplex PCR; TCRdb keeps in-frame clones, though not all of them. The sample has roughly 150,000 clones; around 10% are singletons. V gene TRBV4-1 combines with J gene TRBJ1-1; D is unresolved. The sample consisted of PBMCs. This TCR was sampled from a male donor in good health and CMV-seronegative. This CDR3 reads CASSPAPGSNTEAFF. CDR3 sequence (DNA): TGCGCCAGCAGTCCCGCACCCGGGAGTAACACTGAAGCTTTCTTT.